The clone carrying this TCR beta chain was recorded only once. Its antigen is unidentified. Caucasian adults living in Nashville, Tennessee, provided all samples. The data were taken from a study of shared clonotypes between healthy human individuals. Germline assignment: CDR1 SGHNT and CDR2 YYREEE (reference sequence). This CDR3 is built from 12 residues. Trimming took off 3 bases at V and 5 bases at J, with 8 bases between the two ends. Study observations and caveats: Memory subsets generally showed lower estimated richness than naive subsets.

TCRdb keeps only in-frame clones here, not all; method: immunoSEQ multiplex PCR. The data hold 2 million to 3 million clones, with roughly 93% observed a single time. The sequencing sample was made of naive CD4+ T cells from PBMCs. Indicated subset: CD45RA+ positively selected. The sequence was collected from a man younger than 30 in good health. Some clones in this sample may be carry-over from other donors' samples. The V and J genes are TRBV5-4 and TRBJ1-1; D unclear. This CDR3 reads CASSSMETEAFF. The CDR3 nucleotides read TGTGCCAGCAGCTCCATGGAAACTGAAGCTTTCTTT.